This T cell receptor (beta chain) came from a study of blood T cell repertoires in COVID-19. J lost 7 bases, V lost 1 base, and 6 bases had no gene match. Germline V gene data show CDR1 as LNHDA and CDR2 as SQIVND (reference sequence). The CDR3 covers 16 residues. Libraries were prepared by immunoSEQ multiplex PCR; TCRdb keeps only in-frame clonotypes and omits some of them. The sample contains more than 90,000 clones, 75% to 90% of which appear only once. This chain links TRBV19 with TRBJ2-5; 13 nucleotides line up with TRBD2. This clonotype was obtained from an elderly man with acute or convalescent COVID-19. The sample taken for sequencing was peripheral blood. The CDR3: CASSIGGTSGMGTQYF. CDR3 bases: TGTGCCAGTAGTATAGGGGGGACTAGCGGGATGGGGACCCAGTACTTC.